This TCR beta chain derives from a study of blood T cell repertoires in COVID-19. Study as a whole: The origin of the acute and convalescent COVID-19 samples was the United States, Italy and Spain.

The germline CDR1 and CDR2 sequences are MNHEY and SVGAGI. Trimming stripped 5 bases from V and 8 bases from J, with 15 bases between. The CDR3 is 14 residues long. In the authors' workflow: Nucleated cell counts were estimated from reference gene primer amplification. TCRdb keeps only in-frame clones here, not all; method: immunoSEQ multiplex PCR. For V, J and clone size, that table is used; D and trimming come from the DNA. The sample consists of about 110,000 clones, just over 70% of them appearing once. This chain joins TRBV6-5 and TRBJ1-4, with D possibly matching TRBD1 (6 bases). The TCR comes from a human donor with acute or convalescent COVID-19. The donor label of this sample is uncertain. Sequencing was done on a sample of peripheral blood. Here the CDR3 DNA reads TGTGCCAGCAGTAGGACAGTGACTGAGGAAAAACTGTTTTTT. Amino acid sequence: CASSRTVTEEKLFF.